Below are 20 T cell receptor beta chains sequenced from a single sample in a study of CD8 T cells in Susac syndrome. Random hexamers were used to reverse transcribe an amount of roughly 0.45 to 1 ug RNA. TCRdb reanalysed the immunoSEQ multiplex PCR reads using MiXCR and keeps one entry per CDR3 protein. The sample lists about 150,000 distinct CDR3 sequences, approximately 95% seen once, with more than 0.075% in the top ten. The sample was CD4+ T cells from PBMCs. These receptors were obtained from a human donor with Susac syndrome.

The chain carries TRBV28 and TRBJ2-3, with D possibly TRBD1 on 7 matching bases. CDR3 length: 16 residues. CDR1 and CDR2 (germline): MDHEN, SYDVKM. The ends were cut back, 4 bases at V and 2 bases at J, with 16 bases in the middle. This CDR3 is CASSSGGTGVTDTQYF. The CDR3 DNA follows: TGTGCCAGCAGTTCCGGGGGCACAGGGGTCACAGATACGCAGTATTTT.

The rearrangement uses TRBV9 and TRBJ2-5; D is ambiguous. V gave up 4 bases and J gave up 0 bases, with 10 bases separating them. Germline loops: CDR1 SGDLS, CDR2 YYNGEE. This CDR3 contains 14 residues. The CDR3 spells CASSPTSYQETQYF. CDR3 nucleotide sequence: TGTGCCAGCAGCCCCACGTCGTACCAAGAGACCCAGTACTTC.

The chain couples TRBV6-1 to TRBJ2-7; D possibly uses TRBD1 or TRBD2 (5 bases each). Per the germline V gene, CDR1 is MNHNS and CDR2 is SASEGT. Trimming removed 5 bases at V and 0 bases at J, with 17 bases between. This CDR3 contains 16 residues. CDR3 bases: TGTGCCAGCAGTAAGACCGGGACCGCGAGCTCCTACGAGCAGTACTTC. Protein: CASSKTGTASSYEQYF.

The chain recombines TRBV5-4 with TRBJ2-1; 13 bases align to TRBD2. CDR1 is SGHNT, CDR2 YYREEE, per germline (reference sequence). CDR3 size: 15 residues. The V gene end was trimmed by 5 bases and the J gene end by 4 bases; junction bases not matched to a gene: 3. The CDR3, as DNA: TGTGCCAGCAGGACTAGCGGGGGGCGATACAATGAGCAGTTCTTC. This encodes CASRTSGGRYNEQFF.

This chain links TRBV20-1 with TRBJ1-5; D remains unclear. The CDR3 loop spans 14 amino acids. The V end lost 0 bases, the J end lost 0 bases, and 6 bases lay between the germline ends. Germline CDR1 DFQATT, CDR2 SNEGSKA (reference sequence). CDR3 loop: CSARESNSNQPQHF. The CDR3 nucleotides read TGCAGTGCTAGAGAGTCTAATAGCAATCAGCCCCAGCATTTT.

The count of this clonotype is one. This chain links TRBV11-2 with TRBJ2-7, with D maybe TRBD2 (6 bases). V shed 6 bases and J shed 0 bases, with 12 bases lying between them. CDR3 length equals 14 residues. From germline, CDR1 is SGHAT and CDR2 FQNNGV. The CDR3 here is CASRMGGSSYEQYF. The CDR3 nucleotides are TGTGCCAGCAGAATGGGAGGAAGCTCCTACGAGCAGTACTTC.

V gene TRBV23-1 combines with J gene TRBJ2-5; D gene ambiguous. TRBV23-1 is filed as an ORF, its function uncertain. The CDR3 covers 14 residues. Trimming left V 0 bases short and J 4 bases short, with 9 bases between. This CDR3 reads CASSQSLAPETQYF. CDR3 in DNA: TGCGCCAGCAGTCAATCCCTGGCACCAGAGACCCAGTACTTC.

CDR3 DNA sequence: TGTGCCAGCAGTAACACAGGGTCCGGTGAAGCTTTCTTT. Its translation is CASSNTGSGEAFF. This chain uses TRBV6-6 with TRBJ1-1; tentative D call: TRBD1 (6 bases). V dropped 5 bases and J dropped 7 bases, with 14 bases sitting between them. This CDR3 is built from 13 residues. Germline CDR1 is MNHNY and CDR2 is SVGAGI (reference sequence).

The V call is TRBV10-3, the J call TRBJ2-7; 8 nucleotides agree with TRBD1. Germline V CDR1 and CDR2: ENHRY, SYGVKD. J gave up 5 bases and V 4 bases, and 7 bases lay outside the gene matches. The CDR3 has 14 amino acids. The CDR3 DNA follows: TGTGCCATCAGTGGACCCTCAGGGGGCGACGAGCAGTACTTC. The encoded protein is CAISGPSGGDEQYF.

The V call is TRBV5-1, the J call TRBJ2-5; perhaps TRBD2 as D (6 bases). V lost 1 base, J lost 4 bases, and 11 bases lay in between. The CDR3 covers 14 residues. Germline loops: CDR1 SGHRS, CDR2 YFSETQ. CDR3 sequence: CASSLLAQGETQYF. The CDR3 DNA reads TGCGCCAGCAGCTTGCTAGCGCAAGGAGAGACCCAGTACTTC.

The J gene is TRBJ2-5, the V gene TRBV9; D is undetermined. CDR1 and CDR2 from the germline V gene are SGDLS and YYNGEE. V was clipped by 4 bases and J by 2 bases, with 15 bases between them. This CDR3 contains 15 residues. CDR3: CASSSRMTVQETQYF. In DNA, the CDR3 is TGTGCCAGCAGCTCACGGATGACTGTGCAAGAGACCCAGTACTTC. The full variable domain, with the rest looked up from reference TRBV9 and TRBJ2-5, is DSGVTQTPKHLITATGQRVTLRCSPRSGDLSVYWYQQSLDQGLQFLIQYYNGEERAKGNILERFSAQQFPDLHSELNLSSLELGDSALYFCASSSRMTVQETQYFGPGTRLLVL.

V and J are TRBV4-1 and TRBJ1-5; D possibly corresponds to TRBD1 (5 bases). Trimming pared 0 bases from V and 9 bases from J, leaving 15 bases between. The CDR3 sequence is 15 residues long. CDR1 and CDR2 (germline): MGHRA, YSYEKL. CDR3 loop: CASSQDGVGARPQHF. CDR3 coding DNA: TGCGCCAGCAGCCAAGATGGTGTAGGGGCTCGGCCCCAGCATTTT.

The chain employs TRBV13 and TRBJ1-2, with D hard to call. Germline-derived CDR1 and CDR2 are PRHDT and FYEKMQ (reference sequence). Deletions cut 4 bases from V and 2 bases from J, with 14 bases between. The length of the CDR3 is 15 residues. The CDR3 sequence is CASSYLSGGNYGYTF. In nucleotides, the CDR3 is TGTGCCAGCAGCTACCTCTCTGGAGGGAACTATGGCTACACCTTC.

V usage is TRBV5-4 and J usage is TRBJ2-3; D ambiguous. CDR3 size: 16 residues. The germline CDR1 and CDR2 sequences are SGHNT and YYREEE (reference sequence). The germline V and J ends were trimmed by 1 base and 4 bases, with 16 bases remaining between them. The CDR3 coding sequence is TGTGCCAGCAGCTTGATTTCGGCCCTTGGGGCAGATACGCAGTATTTT. Protein product: CASSLISALGADTQYF.

This sequence joins TRBV6-5 and TRBJ1-2; a weak D match, TRBD1 (6 bases). The CDR3 contains 14 residues. Germline V CDR1 and CDR2: MNHEY, SVGAGI. V lost 0 bases and J lost 7, with 12 bases in between. The CDR3 here is CASSYSRGGIGYTF. CDR3 sequence (DNA): TGTGCCAGCAGTTACTCGAGGGGGGGTATTGGCTACACCTTC.

This clonotype was seen only a few times. In DNA form, the CDR3 reads TGCAGCGTTGTTAATCTACTACAACCTAGGGGGAACACTGAAGCTTTCTTT. Translation gives CSVVNLLQPRGNTEAFF. The chain combines TRBV29-1 with TRBJ1-1; TRBD1 is a possible D gene (5 bases). The germline gives CDR1 SQVTM, CDR2 ANQGSEA. Trimming took off 4 bases at V and 1 base at J, with 22 bases between the two ends. This CDR3 has 17 residues.

The chain carries TRBV13 and TRBJ2-1; 10 bases map to TRBD2. The length of the CDR3 is 15 residues. Losses at the gene ends were 1 base for V and 9 bases for J; bases not matched to a gene: 6. The germline CDR1 and CDR2 sequences are PRHDT and FYEKMQ (reference sequence). The CDR3 nucleotides read TGTGCCAGCAGCTTAGAAGCGGGAGGGCCGGGTGAGCAGTTCTTC. Translated: CASSLEAGGPGEQFF.

The count of this clonotype is one. The genes are TRBV20-1 and TRBJ2-7, with D tentatively TRBD1 or TRBD2 (5 bases each). The CDR3 spans 13 residues. Between the trimmed V and J ends, which lost 5 bases and 3 bases, there was a span of 14 bases. Germline-derived CDR1 and CDR2 are DFQATT and SNEGSKA (reference sequence). The CDR3 sequence is CSAAGTSHYEQYF. For the CDR3, the DNA is TGCAGTGCTGCCGGGACCTCGCACTACGAGCAGTACTTC.

This clonotype was recorded only once. The rearrangement uses TRBV20-1 and TRBJ1-1, with TRBD1 identical over 8 bases. The V gene end was trimmed by 3 bases and the J gene end by 5 bases; junction bases not matched to a gene: 8. This CDR3 has 14 residues. In germline, CDR1 is DFQATT, CDR2 SNEGSKA (reference sequence). The CDR3: CSARPTGGGTEAFF. DNA for the CDR3: TGCAGTGCTAGGCCTACAGGGGGAGGGACTGAAGCTTTCTTT.

The chain links TRBV18 to TRBJ2-3, with D perhaps TRBD1 (5 bases). The CDR3 spans 15 residues. Germline assignment: CDR1 KGHSH and CDR2 LQKENI. The ends were cut back, 4 bases at V and 0 bases at J, with 11 bases in the middle. CDR3 residues: CASSLVGPSTDTQYF. The CDR3 bases are TGTGCCAGCTCACTAGTGGGGCCCAGCACAGATACGCAGTATTTT.